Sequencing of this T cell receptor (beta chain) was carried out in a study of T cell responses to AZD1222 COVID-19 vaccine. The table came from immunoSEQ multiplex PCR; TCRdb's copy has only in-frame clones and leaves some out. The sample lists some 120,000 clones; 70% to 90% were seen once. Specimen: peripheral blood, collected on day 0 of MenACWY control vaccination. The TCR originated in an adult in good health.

The CDR3 protein is CASSQDRGLNQPQHF. As DNA, the CDR3 is TGTGCCAGCAGCCAAGACAGGGGACTCAATCAGCCCCAGCATTTT. The V call is TRBV7-8, the J call TRBJ1-5; 8 positions match TRBD1. After removal of 5 bases from V and 3 bases from J, the junction contained 6 bases not matched to a gene. Germline V gene sequence: CDR1 SGHVS, CDR2 FQNEAQ. The CDR3 sequence is 15 residues long.